The present entry profiles one T cell receptor beta chain with its context. This receptor's antigen is unknown. Within one base of it there is no much larger clone, and no base qualities were kept. The data are from a study of cytomegalovirus exposure and HLA in healthy donors (dated by TCRdb to the late 2010s). Notes on the research overall: An earlier analysis of 587 of the donors reported approximately 280 Gb of sequence data and 117 million unique TCR beta sequences obtained from some 170 million T cells. Approximately 310 gigabases of sequencing data and tens of millions of unique TCR sequences were included in an early release covering about 700 HLA-typed donors. Among the approximately 430 genotyped donors, more than 70% belonged to the genetic ancestry cluster associated with self-reported Caucasian donors. The study aimed to test whether signatures of past pathogen exposure could be identified by cataloging public T cell receptors. The study profiled the T cell repertoires of some 610 subjects by immunosequencing and related them to cytomegalovirus serostatus. Along with the approximately 700-subject first cohort, a separate validation cohort of over a hundred different subjects was used. To predict cytomegalovirus infection status, the study brought together high-throughput TCR immunosequencing, statistical association of individual TCRs with disease status, and machine learning. A later analysis re-examined previously published TCR beta repertoires from roughly 650 donors and added high-resolution HLA genotyping to investigate patterns of TCR occurrence. Rather than drawing on any new phenotypic data, the later analysis identified candidate immune exposures from TCR beta sequences and the way those sequences occurred across donors. An earlier analysis of 500 to 650 of the donors applied high-throughput TCR beta sequencing to assess whether each TCR beta V gene segment acted as functional or pseudogenic. Donor age, sex, ethnicity and CMV serostatus were compiled together with the repertoire data. In a later genetic analysis, genome-wide SNP genotypes for about three fifths of the roughly 670 donors were used, and that subset was treated as a discovery cohort. Every discovery cohort repertoire had been produced on one sequencing platform. Class I and class II HLA loci were covered by the typing at four-digit resolution. Typing coverage differed by locus: A, B, C, DRB1 and DQB1 were typed in about 620-640 donors, DQA1 in 522, DPA1 in around 580, and DPB1 in roughly 450. A few DR-DQ haplotypes were handled as single units for association and clustering because linkage in the cohort was strong. Among 398 genotyped donors of the cohort, an average of around 250,000 unique TCR beta nucleotide sequences was sequenced per donor, of which about 18% were non-productive.

The CDR3 starts with the cysteine, ends with the phenylalanine, and has 13 residues. Only the CDR3 DNA is retained, 39 bases long and in frame from the first base. Compared with germline, V lacks 8 bases and J lacks 7 bases; bases without a gene match: 7. The germline V gene supplies CDR1 SGHRS and CDR2 YFSETQ. Results and caveats for the whole study, not just this receptor: In an earlier analysis of approximately 590 of the donors, most TCR beta V segments were observed in productive rearrangements about 87% or about 30% of the time, broadly matching IMGT annotations. Strong co-occurrence of HLA alleles, especially DR and DQ, made assigning TCR associations to individual alleles difficult. A later analysis found that TCR association rates varied across HLA loci, with DRB1 alleles showing the most associated TCRs and HLA-C alleles the fewest. In a later analysis, several top co-occurrence clusters were reported to appear linked to parvovirus B19, influenza, CMV and Epstein-Barr virus. A further reported finding was that TCR beta sequences accurately predicted the HLA-A and HLA-B alleles for most subjects in the first cohort. For the cohort, immune exposure information was limited to CMV serostatus. While some public TCRs were present in many individuals, most TCR sequences turned up only very rarely across donors. In a later analysis, most CMV-associated TCR beta chains were found to appear HLA-restricted, with HLA associations seemingly driven largely by CMV exposure. Linkage disequilibrium might explain the correlated functional status among segregating V segments, but an unknown experimental factor could not be excluded. The authors suggested that the approach could potentially be extended to other disease states and immunological phenotypes. The classifier was reported to diagnose cytomegalovirus status with high specificity and sensitivity in both the original and validation cohorts. The earlier analysis of approximately 590 of the donors excluded about 16 rarely observed V segments, including chromosome 9 orphons, because counts were too low. A total of some 180 TCR beta chains were listed by the study as associated with cytomegalovirus. In vitro tests confirmed that a few of the cytomegalovirus-associated TCR beta chains recognize cytomegalovirus antigens. A later analysis found that HLA-associated TCR beta chains were more clonally expanded and had lower generation probabilities than equally common non-associated chains. Because some donors lacked HLA typing at each locus, the association tests relied only on the typed subset. In a later genetic analysis, fewer N-insertions in productive TCRs were reported among donors in an Asian-associated ancestry cluster than the approximately 630-donor mean. Roughly uniform sequencing depth across donors was assumed in presence/absence analyses, although this assumption may not hold. In this cohort, only TCR beta chains were sequenced, and detectable features were limited by the absence of alpha or paired-chain data. V-gene and J-gene trimming of TCR beta chains was associated with a missense DCLRE1C variant in a later genetic analysis, and the association was replicated in an independent cohort. The sequencing pipeline was judged likely to have produced a cluster of highly shared sequence variants as a technical artifact. Because the 87-base-pair reads could not distinguish some IMGT-functional V segments, including TRBV6-2 and TRBV6-3, those segments were excluded. Specific HLA alleles were associated with about 17,000 TCR beta sequences at a false discovery rate of 0.05 in a later analysis.

The cohort was made up of approximately 700 healthy bone marrow donors. At the time of sampling, all cohort members were nominally healthy, though unrecorded immune exposures were likely present. The donor was CMV seronegative and was included in the group of several hundred seronegative cohort members. Each donor provided a peripheral blood sample, and peripheral blood mononuclear cells were used for TCR beta sequencing. Genomic DNA extraction from the blood cell samples was performed with the Qiagen DNeasy Blood Extraction Kit. Libraries were constructed by the immunoSEQ multiplex PCR assay. For the multiplex PCR, a mixture combining 60 forward primers for TCR Vbeta segments and 13 reverse primers for TCR Jbeta segments was used. A multiplex PCR assay on genomic DNA amplified the CDR3 region of rearranged TCR beta genes. Amplified TCR beta libraries were sequenced as 87-base-pair reads on the Illumina HiSeq System. In the original analysis: A later analysis tallied around 82 million unique TCR beta chains across the 666 repertoires, and some 12 million of those chains were shared by two or more donors. To remove PCR and sequencing errors, raw reads were error-corrected and collapsed into unique sequences using a nearest-neighbor algorithm that merged closely related sequences. CDR3 sequences were aligned to IMGT reference sequences to assign V, D and J gene segments. For a sequence to be retained, a match of at least six nucleotides to both a V gene segment and a J gene segment was required. A rearrangement was called productive if the CDR3 had no stop codons and remained in frame with V and J, and every other rearrangement was called non-productive. Following IMGT convention, CDR3 was defined as the stretch from the second conserved V-encoded cysteine up to the conserved J-encoded phenylalanine. Sequences without an unambiguous match to a single V gene segment were excluded from the earlier analysis of about 640 of the donors. In an earlier analysis of approximately 560 of the donors, a V segment was called functional when productive rearrangements were above 56.7%, and segregating when the standard deviation between donors exceeded 5%. A statistical classification framework was developed to diagnose cytomegalovirus status using the catalog of TCR beta chain sequences. V and J gene assignment, in a later analysis, came from comparing TCR nucleotide sequences with IMGT/GENE-DB human TR gene sequences. Using the TCRdist pipeline, a later analysis assigned CDR3 sequences along with most-parsimonious VDJ recombination scenarios. In a later analysis, every TCR beta chain was defined by the combination of its CDR3 amino acid sequence and its V-gene family, and reads without a unique V-gene family were dropped. In a later analysis, some 600 highly shared, low-generation-probability nucleotide sequences were removed to address suspected cross-contamination and a sequencing artifact. A later analysis calculated a clonal expansion index for each public chain from normalized within-repertoire ranks of inferred template counts. In a later analysis, generation probabilities were computed with a VDJ recombination model fitted to out-of-frame rearrangements, and the resulting probabilities were checked against IGoR. In a later analysis, TCR-TCR, TCR-HLA and TCR-CMV co-occurrence was scored with hypergeometric tests, and a repertoire-size bias correction was applied to TCR pairs. False discovery rates were estimated in a later analysis by permuting HLA or CMV assignments 20 times. In a later analysis, co-occurring TCRs were grouped with DBSCAN, and TCRdist sequence similarity was added when clustering was performed within HLA-allele-positive subsets. Co-occurrence clustering excluded repertoires with fewer than 30,000 or more than 120,000 public chains, plus five with anomalous nucleotide sharing. TCRdb holds this immuneACCESS table with in-frame rearrangements only. Some clones are missing; in checked studies, unresolved V genes explain under half, and the rest has no known cause. The DNA was the basis for D and trimming; V, J and clone size are from that table. The sample table shows more than 110,000 clones, and about 76% are seen once. The ten largest account for 3.5% to 5% of the sample.

The sequence came from a male donor in good health and CMV-seronegative. Source material: PBMCs. The chain couples TRBV5-1 to TRBJ2-1, and TRBD1 matches 9 of the central bases. The DNA reads as follows: TGCGCCAGTAGGACAGGGGTGGTTAATGAGCAGTTCTTC. It translates to CASRTGVVNEQFF.